This record looks at one T cell receptor (beta chain) sequence and its context. Its antigen is not yet known. The record has no base qualities; no much larger clone is one base away. This specimen comes from a study. Sequencing was performed on an Illumina MiSeq. Using fastp at Q25 and MiXCR, TCRdb reprocessed the public reads and kept productive beta chains. Rows with a matching CDR3 protein are joined into one entry that keeps the most common DNA and genes. Present in this sample are 4,000 to 4,500 distinct CDR3 sequences, under 12% of which were seen just once. Clones ranked in the top ten supply about 13% of the sample. The V and J ends are trimmed by 7 bases and 7 bases, leaving 8 bases between them. CDR1 and CDR2, looked up from the germline V gene, are MDHEN and SYDVKM. Counted from cysteine to phenylalanine, this CDR3 has 11 amino acids. The entry retains the CDR3 DNA only, 33 bases that are in frame from base 1.

Sequencing used CD4+ T cells from synovial fluid. This sequence originates from a human donor with rheumatoid arthritis. In this chain, TRBV28 is recombined with TRBJ2-4, with the D gene too uncertain to name. The CDR3 has the sequence CASTTENIQYF. The nucleotides are TGTGCCAGCACCACCGAGAACATTCAGTACTTC.